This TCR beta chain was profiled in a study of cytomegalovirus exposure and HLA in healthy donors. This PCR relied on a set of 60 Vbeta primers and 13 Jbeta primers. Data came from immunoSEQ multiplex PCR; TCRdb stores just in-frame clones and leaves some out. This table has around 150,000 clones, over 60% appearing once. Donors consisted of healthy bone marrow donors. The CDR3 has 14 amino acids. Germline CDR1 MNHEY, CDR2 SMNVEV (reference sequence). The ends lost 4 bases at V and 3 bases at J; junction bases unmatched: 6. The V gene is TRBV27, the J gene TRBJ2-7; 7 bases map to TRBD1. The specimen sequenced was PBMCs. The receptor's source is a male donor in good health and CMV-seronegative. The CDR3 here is CASSYVGQNYEQYF. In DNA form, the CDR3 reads TGTGCCAGCAGTTATGTGGGACAGAACTACGAGCAGTACTTC.